The 5 T cell receptor beta chains listed next were all sequenced from one sample in a study of blood T cells in healthy people across ages. A second PCR, run for roughly 7 to 12 cycles, used a sample-barcoded 5' primer plus a J-beta primer mix. Via MiXCR, TCRdb re-called the 5' RACE reads, giving one row per CDR3 protein. The sample lists 700,000 or so distinct CDR3 sequences; around two fifths were seen once. Sequenced material: blood. The receptors were sampled from an elderly man in good health.

The rearrangement joins TRBV12-3 or TRBV12-4 to TRBJ2-4; 7 bases agree with TRBD1. V dropped 2 bases and J dropped 13; count of bases not matched to a gene: 8. CDR3 size: 13 residues. DNA of the CDR3: TGTGCCAGCAGTTTAAGGGTTCAGGGGGAGCAGTACTTC. Residues: CASSLRVQGEQYF.

This clonotype was picked up a small number of times. The chain couples TRBV6-2 or TRBV6-3 to TRBJ1-6; 9 positions match TRBD1. Trimming at V came to 7 bases and at J to 9 bases, leaving 7 bases not matched to a gene. Germline-derived CDR1 and CDR2 are MNHEY and SVGEGT. This CDR3 has 14 residues. The CDR3 DNA reads TGTGCCAGCAATCGACAGACAGGGGGTTCACCCCTCCACTTT. Translating gives CASNRQTGGSPLHF.

The chain links TRBV7-2 to TRBJ1-1; 12 positions agree with TRBD1. The CDR3 spans 17 residues. Germline-derived CDR1 and CDR2 are SGHTA and FQGNSA. Trimming at V came to 5 bases and at J to 4 bases, leaving 11 bases not matched to a gene. CDR3 bases: TGTGCCAGCAGCAAACCGGGACAGGGGGCCTCGGGCACTGAAGCTTTCTTT. It yields the protein CASSKPGQGASGTEAFF. Full variable domain (rest looked up from reference TRBV7-2 and TRBJ1-1): GAGVSQSPSNKVTEKGKDVELRCDPISGHTALYWYRQSLGQGLEFLIYFQGNSAPDKSGLPSDRFSAERTGGSVSTLTIQRTQQEDSAVYLCASSKPGQGASGTEAFFGQGTRLTVV.

The chain joins TRBV7-2 to TRBJ2-1; TRBD2 matches at 12 bases. Germline lookup yields CDR1 SGHTA and CDR2 FQGNSA. The CDR3 is made up of 17 amino acids. Germline trimming cut 1 base from V and 7 bases from J; bases unmatched to any gene: 8. The CDR3 loop is CASSLGSLAGGRNEQFF. In nucleotides, the CDR3 is TGTGCCAGCAGCTTAGGATCTCTAGCGGGGGGGCGAAATGAGCAGTTCTTC.

The chain carries TRBV5-1 and TRBJ2-5; 10 bases map to TRBD2. The DNA end favors TRBJ2-7, so the J call may be wrong. The CDR3 is 15 residues long. CDR1 is SGHRS, CDR2 YFSETQ, per germline. The CDR3 coding sequence is TGCGCCAGCAGACGTCTAGCGGGAGAAGAGTACGAGCAGTACTTC. It codes for CASRRLAGEEYEQYF.